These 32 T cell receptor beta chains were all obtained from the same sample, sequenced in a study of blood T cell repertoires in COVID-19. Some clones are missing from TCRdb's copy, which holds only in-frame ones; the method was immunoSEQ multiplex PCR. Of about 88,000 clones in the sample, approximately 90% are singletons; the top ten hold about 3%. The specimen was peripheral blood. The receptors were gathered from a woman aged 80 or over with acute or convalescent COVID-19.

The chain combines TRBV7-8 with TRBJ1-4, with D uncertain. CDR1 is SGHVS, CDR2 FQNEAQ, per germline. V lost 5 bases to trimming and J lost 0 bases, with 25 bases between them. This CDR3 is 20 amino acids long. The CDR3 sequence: CASSRYELHSVSATNEKLFF. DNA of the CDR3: TGTGCCAGCAGCCGATACGAGCTCCATTCCGTTTCTGCAACTAATGAAAAACTGTTTTTT.

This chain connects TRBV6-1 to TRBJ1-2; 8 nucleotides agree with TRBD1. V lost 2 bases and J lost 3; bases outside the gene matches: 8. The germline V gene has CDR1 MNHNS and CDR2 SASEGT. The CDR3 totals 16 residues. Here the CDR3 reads CASSERLGQAYYGYTF. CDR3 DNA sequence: TGTGCCAGCAGTGAACGACTGGGACAGGCGTACTATGGCTACACCTTC.

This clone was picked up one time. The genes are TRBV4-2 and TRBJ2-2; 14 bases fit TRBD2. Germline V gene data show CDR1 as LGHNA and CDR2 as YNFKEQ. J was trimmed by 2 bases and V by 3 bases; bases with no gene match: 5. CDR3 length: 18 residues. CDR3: CASSQGGLAGANTGELFF. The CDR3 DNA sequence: TGTGCCAGCAGCCAGGGGGGACTAGCGGGGGCAAACACCGGGGAGCTGTTTTTT.

CDR3 sequence reads: CSASEPRGQPQHF. Here the CDR3 DNA reads TGCAGTGCTAGTGAACCCCGGGGTCAGCCCCAGCATTTT. This sequence joins TRBV20-1 and TRBJ1-5; the D is unclear. Looked up from germline, CDR1 is DFQATT and CDR2 is SNEGSKA (reference sequence). The CDR3 is made up of 13 amino acids. V was cut by 3 bases and J by 6 bases, with 12 bases left in between.

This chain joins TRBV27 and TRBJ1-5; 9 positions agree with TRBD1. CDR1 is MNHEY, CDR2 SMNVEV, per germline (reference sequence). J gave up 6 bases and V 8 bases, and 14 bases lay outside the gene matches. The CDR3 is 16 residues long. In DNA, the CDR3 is TGTGCCAGCGCCCCCTGGGTGGGACAGGGTACTCAGCCCCAGCATTTT. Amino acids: CASAPWVGQGTQPQHF.

CDR3 region: CASSQGAGAKNIQYF. The CDR3 DNA sequence: TGCGCCAGCAGCCAGGGAGCGGGAGCCAAAAACATTCAGTACTTC. The chain couples TRBV5-1 to TRBJ2-4; TRBD2 is a possible D gene (6 bases). The CDR3 covers 15 residues. V lost 4 bases and J lost 0, with 11 bases in between. The germline CDR1 and CDR2 sequences are SGHRS and YFSETQ.

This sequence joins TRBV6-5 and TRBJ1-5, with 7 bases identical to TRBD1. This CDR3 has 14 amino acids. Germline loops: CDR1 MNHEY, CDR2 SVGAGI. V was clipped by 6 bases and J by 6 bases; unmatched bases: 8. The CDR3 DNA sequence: TGTGCCAGCAGGCCAACAGGGGATGGTCAGCCCCAGCATTTT. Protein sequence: CASRPTGDGQPQHF.

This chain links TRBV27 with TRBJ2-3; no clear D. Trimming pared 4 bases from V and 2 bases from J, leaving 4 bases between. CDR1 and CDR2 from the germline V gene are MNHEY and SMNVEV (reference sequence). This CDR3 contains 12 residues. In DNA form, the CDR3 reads TGTGCCAGCAGTTCCCACACAGATACGCAGTATTTT. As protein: CASSSHTDTQYF.

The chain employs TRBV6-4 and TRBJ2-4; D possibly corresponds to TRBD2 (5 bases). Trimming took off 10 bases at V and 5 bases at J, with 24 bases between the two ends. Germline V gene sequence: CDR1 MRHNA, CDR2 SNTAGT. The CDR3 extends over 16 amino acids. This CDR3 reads CAIIPWGASSQNIQYF. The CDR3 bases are TGTGCCATCATTCCTTGGGGAGCCTCGAGCCAAAACATTCAGTACTTC.

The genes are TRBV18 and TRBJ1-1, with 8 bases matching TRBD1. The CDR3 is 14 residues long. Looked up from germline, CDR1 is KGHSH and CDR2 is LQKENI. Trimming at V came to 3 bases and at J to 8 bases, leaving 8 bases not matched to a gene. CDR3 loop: CASSPLTGVVEAFF. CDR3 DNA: TGTGCCAGCTCACCCTTGACAGGGGTTGTCGAAGCTTTCTTT.

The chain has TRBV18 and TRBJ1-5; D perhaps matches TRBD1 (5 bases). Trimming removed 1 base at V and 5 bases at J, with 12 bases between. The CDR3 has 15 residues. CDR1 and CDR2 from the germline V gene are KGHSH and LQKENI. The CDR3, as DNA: TGTGCCAGCTCACCACAGGACATTGGCTATCAGCCCCAGCATTTT. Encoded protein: CASSPQDIGYQPQHF.

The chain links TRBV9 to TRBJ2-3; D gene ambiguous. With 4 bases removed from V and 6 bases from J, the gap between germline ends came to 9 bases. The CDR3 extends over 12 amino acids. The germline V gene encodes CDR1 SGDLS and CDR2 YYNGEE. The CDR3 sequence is CASSLSADTQYF. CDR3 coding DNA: TGTGCCAGCAGCCTGAGTGCGGATACGCAGTATTTT.

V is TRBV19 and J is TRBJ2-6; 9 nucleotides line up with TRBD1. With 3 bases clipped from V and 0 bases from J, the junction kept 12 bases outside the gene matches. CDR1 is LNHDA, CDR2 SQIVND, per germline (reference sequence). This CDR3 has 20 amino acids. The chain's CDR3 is CASSIRPPGQGFSGANVLTF. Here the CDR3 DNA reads TGTGCCAGTAGTATTAGACCACCGGGACAGGGATTCTCTGGGGCCAACGTCCTGACTTTC.

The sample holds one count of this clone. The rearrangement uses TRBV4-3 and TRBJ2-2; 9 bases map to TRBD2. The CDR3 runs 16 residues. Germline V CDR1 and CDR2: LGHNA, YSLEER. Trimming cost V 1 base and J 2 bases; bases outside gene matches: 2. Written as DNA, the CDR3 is TGCGCCAGCAGCCAAGGACTAGCGGAAAACACCGGGGAGCTGTTTTTT. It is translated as CASSQGLAENTGELFF.

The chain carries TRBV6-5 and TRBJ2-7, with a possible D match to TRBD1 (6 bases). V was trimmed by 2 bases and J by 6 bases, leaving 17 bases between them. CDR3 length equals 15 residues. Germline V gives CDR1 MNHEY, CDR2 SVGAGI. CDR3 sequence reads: CASSYLATGSGEQYF. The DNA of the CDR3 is TGTGCCAGCAGTTACCTCGCTACAGGGAGCGGCGAGCAGTACTTC.

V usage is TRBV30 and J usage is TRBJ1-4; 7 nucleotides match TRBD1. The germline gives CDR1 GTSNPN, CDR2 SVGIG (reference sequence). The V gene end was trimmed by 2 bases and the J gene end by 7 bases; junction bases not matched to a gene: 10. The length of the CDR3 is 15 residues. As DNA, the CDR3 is TGTGCCTGGAGTACTAGACAGGGACTTGGTGAAAAACTGTTTTTT. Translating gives CAWSTRQGLGEKLFF.

The CDR3 sequence is CASSLHRQTSGNTIYF. In nucleotides, the CDR3 is TGTGCCAGCAGCTTACATAGACAAACCTCTGGAAACACCATATATTTT. The V and J genes are TRBV11-1 and TRBJ1-3, with D hard to call. The V end was cut by 2 bases, the J end by 0 bases, with 11 bases between. This CDR3 has 16 amino acids. Germline assignment: CDR1 SGHAT and CDR2 FQDESV (reference sequence).

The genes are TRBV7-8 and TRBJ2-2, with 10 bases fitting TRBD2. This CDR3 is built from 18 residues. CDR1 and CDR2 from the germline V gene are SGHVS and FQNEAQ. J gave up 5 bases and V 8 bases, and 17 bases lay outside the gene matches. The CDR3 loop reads CASVRIGLAGVRTGELFF. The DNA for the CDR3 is TGTGCCAGCGTAAGGATCGGGCTAGCGGGAGTTCGGACCGGGGAGCTGTTTTTT. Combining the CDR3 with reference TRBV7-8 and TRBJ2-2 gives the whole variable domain GAGVSQSPRYKVAKRGQDVALRCDPISGHVSLFWYQQALGQGPEFLTYFQNEAQLDKSGLPSDRFFAERPEGSVSTLKIQRTQQEDSAVYLCASVRIGLAGVRTGELFFGEGSRLTVL.

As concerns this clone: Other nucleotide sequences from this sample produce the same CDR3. The CDR3 DNA reads as TGCAGCGTTGAAGGACAGGGGGCTTACGAGCAGTACTTC. The encoded protein is CSVEGQGAYEQYF. The V gene is TRBV29-1, the J gene TRBJ2-7; 10 nucleotides align to TRBD1. Per the germline V gene, CDR1 is SQVTM and CDR2 is ANQGSEA. This CDR3 comprises 13 residues. Losses at the gene ends were 1 base for V and 4 bases for J; bases not matched to a gene: 1.

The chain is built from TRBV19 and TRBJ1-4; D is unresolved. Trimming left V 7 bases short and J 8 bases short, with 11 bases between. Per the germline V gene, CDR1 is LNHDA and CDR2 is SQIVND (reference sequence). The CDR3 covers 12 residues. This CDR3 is CASNWAGEKLFF. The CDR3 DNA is TGTGCCAGTAACTGGGCTGGGGAAAAACTGTTTTTT.

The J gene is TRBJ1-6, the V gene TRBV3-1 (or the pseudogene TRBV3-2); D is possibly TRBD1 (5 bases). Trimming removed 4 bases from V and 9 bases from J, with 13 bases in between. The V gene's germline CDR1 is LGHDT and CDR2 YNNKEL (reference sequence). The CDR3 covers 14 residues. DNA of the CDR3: TGTGCCAGCAGCCCGGGACTCCACTTTTCACCCCTCCACTTT. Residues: CASSPGLHFSPLHF.

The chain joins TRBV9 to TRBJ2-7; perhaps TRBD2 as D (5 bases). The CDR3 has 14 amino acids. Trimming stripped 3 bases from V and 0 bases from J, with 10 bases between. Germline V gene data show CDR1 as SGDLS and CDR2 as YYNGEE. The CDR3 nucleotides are TGTGCCAGCAGCGAGTCTAGCTTCTCCTACGAGCAGTACTTC. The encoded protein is CASSESSFSYEQYF.

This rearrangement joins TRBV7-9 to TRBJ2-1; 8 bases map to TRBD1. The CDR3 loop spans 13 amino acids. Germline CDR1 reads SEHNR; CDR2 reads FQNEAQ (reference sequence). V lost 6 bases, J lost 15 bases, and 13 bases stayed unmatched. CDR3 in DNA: TGTGCCAGCAGGAGGACAGGGCCTTCAGGTCCGTTCTTC. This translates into CASRRTGPSGPFF.

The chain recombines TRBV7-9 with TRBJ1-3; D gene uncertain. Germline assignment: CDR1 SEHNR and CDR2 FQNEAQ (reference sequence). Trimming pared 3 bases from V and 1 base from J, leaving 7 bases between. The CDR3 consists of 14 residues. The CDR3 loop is CASSLPQSGNTIYF. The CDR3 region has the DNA TGTGCCAGCAGCTTGCCACAGTCTGGAAACACCATATATTTT.

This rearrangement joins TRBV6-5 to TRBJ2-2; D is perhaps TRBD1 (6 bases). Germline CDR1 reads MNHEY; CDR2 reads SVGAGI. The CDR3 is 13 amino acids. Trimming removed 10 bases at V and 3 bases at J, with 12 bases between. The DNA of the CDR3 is TGTGCCACTGCAGGGGTGCACACCGGGGAGCTGTTTTTT. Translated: CATAGVHTGELFF.

CDR3: CASGGDYGYTF. CDR3 sequence (DNA): TGTGCCAGCGGGGGGGACTATGGCTACACCTTC. The rearrangement joins TRBV2 to TRBJ1-2, with D possibly being TRBD1 (5 bases). The CDR3 has 11 amino acids. CDR1 SNHLY and CDR2 FYNNEI come from the germline V gene. V shed 8 bases and J shed 3 bases, with 7 bases lying between them.

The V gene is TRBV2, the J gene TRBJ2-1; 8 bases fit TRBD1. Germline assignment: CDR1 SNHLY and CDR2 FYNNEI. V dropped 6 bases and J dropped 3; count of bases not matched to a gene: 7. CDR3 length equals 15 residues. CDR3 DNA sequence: TGTGCCAGCAGGGACATAGGACAGGGCTACAATGAGCAGTTCTTC. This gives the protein CASRDIGQGYNEQFF.

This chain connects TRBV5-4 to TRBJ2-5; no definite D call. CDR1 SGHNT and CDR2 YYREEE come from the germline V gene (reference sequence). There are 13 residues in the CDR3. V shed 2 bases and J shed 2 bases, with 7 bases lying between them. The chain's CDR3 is CASSFRRQETQYF. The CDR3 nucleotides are TGTGCCAGCAGCTTCCGCAGACAAGAGACCCAGTACTTC.

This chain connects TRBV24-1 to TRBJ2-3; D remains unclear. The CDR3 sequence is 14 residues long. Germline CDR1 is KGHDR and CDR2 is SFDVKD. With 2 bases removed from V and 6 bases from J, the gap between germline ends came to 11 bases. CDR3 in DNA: TGTGCCACCAGTGATTCGCGGCGGTGGGATACGCAGTATTTT. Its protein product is CATSDSRRWDTQYF.

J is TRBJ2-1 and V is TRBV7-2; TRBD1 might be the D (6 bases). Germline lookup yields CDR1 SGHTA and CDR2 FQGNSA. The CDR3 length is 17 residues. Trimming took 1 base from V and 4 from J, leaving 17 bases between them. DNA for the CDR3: TGTGCCAGCAGCTTAGTATTTAGTGGACAGCTTTACAATGAGCAGTTCTTC. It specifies CASSLVFSGQLYNEQFF. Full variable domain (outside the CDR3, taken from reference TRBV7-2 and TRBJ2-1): GAGVSQSPSNKVTEKGKDVELRCDPISGHTALYWYRQSLGQGLEFLIYFQGNSAPDKSGLPSDRFSAERTGGSVSTLTIQRTQQEDSAVYLCASSLVFSGQLYNEQFFGPGTRLTVL.

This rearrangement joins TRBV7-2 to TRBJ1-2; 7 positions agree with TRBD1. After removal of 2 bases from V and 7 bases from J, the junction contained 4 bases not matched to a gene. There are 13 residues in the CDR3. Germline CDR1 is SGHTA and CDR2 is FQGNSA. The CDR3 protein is CASSLSAGGGYTF. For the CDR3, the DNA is TGTGCCAGCAGCTTATCCGCAGGGGGTGGCTACACCTTC.

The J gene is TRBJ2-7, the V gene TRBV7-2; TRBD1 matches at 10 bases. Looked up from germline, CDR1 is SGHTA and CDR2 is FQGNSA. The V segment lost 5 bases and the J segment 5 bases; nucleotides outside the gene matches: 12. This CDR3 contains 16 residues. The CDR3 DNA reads TGTGCCAGCAGCATGCTTTGGGGACAGGGGTCCAACGAGCAGTACTTC. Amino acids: CASSMLWGQGSNEQYF.